This T cell receptor (beta chain) was found in a study of beta chain features in type 1 diabetes. Study as a whole: When patients were set against healthy donors, age, gender and cell yields were similar. Over all samples combined, more than 90,000,000 sorted cells were examined. General observations from the study: VDJ junctions from patients with type 1 diabetes contained fewer insertions and more deletions. All four CD4+ subsets from Type 1 diabetes patients carried moderately but significantly shorter TCRB CDR3s.

The CDR3 is 16 amino acids. Germline V CDR1 and CDR2: SGHNT, YYREEE (reference sequence). Deletions cut 0 bases from V and 7 bases from J, with 16 bases between. This clone was found a few times. Its antigen is as yet unknown. The entirety of the isolated RNA underwent reverse transcription, so expressed TCRB transcripts were sequenced. Only in-frame clones appear in the TCRdb table, and some are missing; sequencing was by immunoSEQ multiplex PCR. The sample gives approximately 250,000 clones, approximately 10% of which show up once; more than 0.015% is in the top ten. This sequence joins TRBV5-4 and TRBJ2-2; perhaps TRBD2 as D (7 bases). The clonotype originates from a man aged 25-45 years with type 1 diabetes. The sequencing input was naive CD4+ T cells from blood. CDR3 nucleotide sequence: TGTGCCAGCAGCTTGGTTGCGGGGGCCTCGGGCGGGGAGCTGTTTTTT. This gives the protein CASSLVAGASGGELFF. Combining the CDR3 with reference TRBV5-4 and TRBJ2-2 gives the whole variable domain ETGVTQSPTHLIKTRGQQVTLRCSSQSGHNTVSWYQQALGQGPQFIFQYYREEENGRGNFPPRFSGLQFPNYSSELNVNALELDDSALYLCASSLVAGASGGELFFGEGSRLTVL.